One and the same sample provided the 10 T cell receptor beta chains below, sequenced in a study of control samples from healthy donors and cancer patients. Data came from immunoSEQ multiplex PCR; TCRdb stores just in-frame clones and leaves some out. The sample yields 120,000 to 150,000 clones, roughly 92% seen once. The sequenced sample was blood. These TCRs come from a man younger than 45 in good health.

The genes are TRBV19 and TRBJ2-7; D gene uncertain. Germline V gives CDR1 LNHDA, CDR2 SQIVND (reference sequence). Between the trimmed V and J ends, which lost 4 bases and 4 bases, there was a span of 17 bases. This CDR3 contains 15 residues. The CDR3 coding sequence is TGTGCCAGTAGTAAGGGATCCCTATACCTATACGAGCAGTACTTC. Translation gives CASSKGSLYLYEQYF.

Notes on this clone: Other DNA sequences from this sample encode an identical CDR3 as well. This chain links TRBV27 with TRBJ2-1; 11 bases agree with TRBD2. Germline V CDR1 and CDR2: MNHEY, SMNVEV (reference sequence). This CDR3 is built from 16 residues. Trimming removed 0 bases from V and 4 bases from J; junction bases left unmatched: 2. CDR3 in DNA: TGTGCCAGCAGTTTATCGGGGACTAGCGGTTACAATGAGCAGTTCTTC. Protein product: CASSLSGTSGYNEQFF.

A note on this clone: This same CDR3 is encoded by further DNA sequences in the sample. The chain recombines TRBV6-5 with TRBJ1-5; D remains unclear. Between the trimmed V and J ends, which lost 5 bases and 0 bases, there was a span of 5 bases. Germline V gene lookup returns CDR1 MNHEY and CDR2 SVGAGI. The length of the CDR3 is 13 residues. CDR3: CASSRYSNQPQHF. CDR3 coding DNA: TGTGCCAGCAGTAGGTATAGCAATCAGCCCCAGCATTTT.

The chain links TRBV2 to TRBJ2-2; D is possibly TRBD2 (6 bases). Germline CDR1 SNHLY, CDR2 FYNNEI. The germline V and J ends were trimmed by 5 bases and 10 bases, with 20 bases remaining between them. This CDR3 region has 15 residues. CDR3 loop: CASSLSIAAPTELFF. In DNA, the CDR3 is TGTGCCAGCAGTCTATCAATAGCGGCACCGACGGAGCTGTTTTTT.

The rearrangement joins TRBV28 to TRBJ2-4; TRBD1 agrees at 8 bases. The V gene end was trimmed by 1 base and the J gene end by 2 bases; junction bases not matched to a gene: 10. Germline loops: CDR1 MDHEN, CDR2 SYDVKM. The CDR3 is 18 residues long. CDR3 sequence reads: CASSLLTGASVTKNIQYF. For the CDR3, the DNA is TGTGCCAGCAGTTTATTGACAGGGGCTAGCGTGACCAAAAACATTCAGTACTTC.

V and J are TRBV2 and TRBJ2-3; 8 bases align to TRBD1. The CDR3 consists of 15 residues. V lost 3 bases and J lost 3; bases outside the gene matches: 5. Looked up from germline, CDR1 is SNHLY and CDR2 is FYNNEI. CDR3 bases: TGTGCCAGCAGTGACAGGGGGCGCGATACAGATACGCAGTATTTT. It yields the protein CASSDRGRDTDTQYF.

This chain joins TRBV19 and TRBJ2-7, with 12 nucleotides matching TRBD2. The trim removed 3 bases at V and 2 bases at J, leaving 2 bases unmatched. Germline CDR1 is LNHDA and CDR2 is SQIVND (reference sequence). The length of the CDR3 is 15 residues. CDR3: CASSIRTSGTYEQYF. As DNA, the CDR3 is TGTGCCAGTAGTATCCGGACTAGCGGGACCTACGAGCAGTACTTC.

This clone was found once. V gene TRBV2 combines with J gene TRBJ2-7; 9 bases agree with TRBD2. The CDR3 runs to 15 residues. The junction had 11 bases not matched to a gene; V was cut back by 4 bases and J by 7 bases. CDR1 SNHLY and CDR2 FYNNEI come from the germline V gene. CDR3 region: CASSGLRTSEDEQYF. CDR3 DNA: TGTGCCAGCAGTGGACTGAGGACTAGCGAGGATGAGCAGTACTTC.

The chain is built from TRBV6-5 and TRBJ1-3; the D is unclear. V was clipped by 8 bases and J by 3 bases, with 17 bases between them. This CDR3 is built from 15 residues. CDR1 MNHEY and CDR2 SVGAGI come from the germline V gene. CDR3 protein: CASAEHRPSGNTIYF. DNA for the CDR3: TGTGCCAGCGCCGAACATAGGCCCAGTGGAAACACCATATATTTT.

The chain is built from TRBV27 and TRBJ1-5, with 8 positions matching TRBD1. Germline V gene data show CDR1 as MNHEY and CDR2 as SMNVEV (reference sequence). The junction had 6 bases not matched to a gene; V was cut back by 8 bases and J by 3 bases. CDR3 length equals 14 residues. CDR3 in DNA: TGTGCCAGCTCAAGGACAGGGCCCAATCAGCCCCAGCATTTT. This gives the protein CASSRTGPNQPQHF.